The T cell receptor beta chain under discussion was sequenced for a study of early T cells in non-severe SARS-CoV-2 infection. TCRdb re-derived calls from the 5' RACE reads in MiXCR, one entry per CDR3 protein. The data hold approximately 32,000 distinct CDR3 sequences, with about 3.9% observed a single time. This clonotype was seen ten or more times. This sequence originates from an adult who was a healthcare worker with PCR-confirmed SARS-CoV-2 infection or an uninfected control (not recorded which). Input material: whole blood.

CDR3 DNA sequence: TGCAGTGCTAGAGTAAGGGACAGGGACACTGAAGCTTTCTTT. It yields the protein CSARVRDRDTEAFF. The chain recombines TRBV20-1 with TRBJ1-1, with 9 positions matching TRBD1. This CDR3 is 14 amino acids long. Germline V gene data show CDR1 as DFQATT and CDR2 as SNEGSKA (reference sequence). V was pared by 1 base and J by 3 bases, with 3 bases of the junction left unmatched.